The 5 T cell receptor beta chains given below trace back to one sample, sequenced in a study of blood T cells in healthy people across ages. The authors ran a second PCR of 7 to 11 cycles using a sample-barcoded 5' primer and a J-beta primer mix. Each CDR3 protein gets one entry after TCRdb re-called the 5' RACE reads with MiXCR. The sample has 550,000 to 650,000 distinct CDR3 sequences, about 25% seen once. The data also belong to a second study, concerning T cells of mothers and their children.

The source material was blood. These receptors came from a boy aged 2 to 10 in good health.

This clonotype has more than one count but fewer than ten. This chain joins TRBV10-2 and TRBJ2-6; 8 nucleotides align to TRBD1. V trimming: 8 bases; J trimming: 0 bases; junction bases outside the gene matches: 6. The CDR3 loop spans 16 amino acids. CDR1 and CDR2 from the germline V gene are WSHSY and SAAADI. The CDR3 sequence is CASRDRSYSGANVLTF. The DNA of the CDR3 is TGCGCCAGCCGGGACAGGTCCTACTCTGGGGCCAACGTCCTGACTTTC.

This clonotype was recorded a few times. The rearrangement joins TRBV15 to TRBJ2-7, with 8 bases aligning to TRBD2. Germline loops: CDR1 LNHNV, CDR2 YYDKDF (reference sequence). Losses at the gene ends were 5 bases for V and 1 base for J; bases not matched to a gene: 10. The CDR3 totals 16 residues. The CDR3 DNA reads TGTGCCACCAGCCTCCCGGGGGGGGCGCGTTCCTACGAGCAGTACTTC. Translation: CATSLPGGARSYEQYF.

CDR3 region: CASSARLNNEQFF. DNA for the CDR3: TGTGCCAGCAGTGCCCGACTAAACAATGAGCAGTTCTTC. This chain connects TRBV27 to TRBJ2-1; tentative D call: TRBD2 (5 bases). V was pared by 5 bases and J by 5 bases, with 10 bases between. CDR3 length: 13 amino acids. Germline CDR1 reads MNHEY; CDR2 reads SMNVEV (reference sequence).

The V and J genes are TRBV9 and TRBJ2-5, with D possibly being TRBD1 (6 bases). Germline loops: CDR1 SGDLS, CDR2 YYNGEE. The CDR3 extends over 14 amino acids. The V end lost 3 bases, the J end lost 1 base, and 10 bases lay between the germline ends. The CDR3 region is CASSAIGGQETQYF. The DNA of the CDR3 is TGTGCCAGCAGCGCCATAGGGGGCCAAGAGACCCAGTACTTC.

The chain recombines TRBV5-1 with TRBJ2-7; TRBD1 or TRBD2 may be the D gene (6 bases each). This CDR3 is built from 16 residues. Germline CDR1 is SGHRS and CDR2 is YFSETQ. The V gene lost 4 bases and the J gene lost 3 bases, with 20 bases spanning the gap. CDR3 region: CASSTLPGGLNYEQYF. The CDR3 nucleotides are TGCGCCAGCAGCACCCTGCCCGGGGGCTTAAACTACGAGCAGTACTTC.